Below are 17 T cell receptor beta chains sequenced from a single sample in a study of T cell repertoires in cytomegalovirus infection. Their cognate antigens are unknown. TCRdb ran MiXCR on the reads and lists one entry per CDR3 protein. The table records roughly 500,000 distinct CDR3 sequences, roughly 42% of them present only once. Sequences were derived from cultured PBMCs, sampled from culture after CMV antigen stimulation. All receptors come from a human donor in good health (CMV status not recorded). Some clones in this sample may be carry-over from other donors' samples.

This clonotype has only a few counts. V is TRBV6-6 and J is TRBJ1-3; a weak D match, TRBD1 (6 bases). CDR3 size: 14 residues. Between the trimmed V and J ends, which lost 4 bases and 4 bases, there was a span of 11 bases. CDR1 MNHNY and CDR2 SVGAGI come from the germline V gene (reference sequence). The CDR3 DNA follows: TGTGCCAGCAGTTCGAGACAGGAAGGAAACACCATATATTTT. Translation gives CASSSRQEGNTIYF.

For the CDR3, the DNA is TGTGCCAGCAGTTTAGGCCCCCCCAGACAGGGGCACAATCAGCCCCAGCATTTT. Its translation is CASSLGPPRQGHNQPQHF. The chain is built from TRBV27 and TRBJ1-5, with 8 bases identical to TRBD1. V lost 2 bases to trimming and J lost 3 bases; unmatched junction nucleotides: 12. There are 18 residues in the CDR3. The V gene's germline CDR1 is MNHEY and CDR2 SMNVEV (reference sequence).

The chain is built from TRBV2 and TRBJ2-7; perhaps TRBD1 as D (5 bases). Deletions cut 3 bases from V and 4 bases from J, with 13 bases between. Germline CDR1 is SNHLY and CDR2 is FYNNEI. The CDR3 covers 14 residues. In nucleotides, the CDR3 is TGTGCCAGCAGTGACGCCAGGGTCCTATACGAGCAGTACTTC. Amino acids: CASSDARVLYEQYF. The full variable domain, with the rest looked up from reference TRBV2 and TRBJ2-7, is EPEVTQTPSHQVTQMGQEVILRCVPISNHLYFYWYRQILGQKVEFLVSFYNNEISEKSEIFDDQFSVERPDGSNFTLKIRSTKLEDSAMYFCASSDARVLYEQYFGPGTRLTVT.

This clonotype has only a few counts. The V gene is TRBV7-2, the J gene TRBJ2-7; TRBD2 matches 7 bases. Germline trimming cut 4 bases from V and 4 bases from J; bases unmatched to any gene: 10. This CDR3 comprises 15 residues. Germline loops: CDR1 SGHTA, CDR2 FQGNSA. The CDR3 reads CASSSTAGYLYEQYF. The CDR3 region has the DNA TGTGCCAGCAGCTCAACAGCGGGATATCTTTACGAGCAGTACTTC.

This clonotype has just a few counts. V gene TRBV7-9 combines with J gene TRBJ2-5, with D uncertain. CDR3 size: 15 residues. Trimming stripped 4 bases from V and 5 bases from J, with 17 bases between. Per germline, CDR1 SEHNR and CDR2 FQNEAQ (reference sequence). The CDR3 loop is CASSSFPAPTETQYF. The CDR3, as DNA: TGTGCCAGCAGCTCCTTCCCTGCCCCTACGGAGACCCAGTACTTC.

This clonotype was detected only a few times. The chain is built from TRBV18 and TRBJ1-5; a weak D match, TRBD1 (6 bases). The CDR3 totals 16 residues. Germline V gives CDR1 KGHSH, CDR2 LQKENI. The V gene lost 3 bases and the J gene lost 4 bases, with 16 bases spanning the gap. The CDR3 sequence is CASSPPEGGGNQPQHF. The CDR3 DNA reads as TGTGCCAGCTCACCCCCCGAAGGGGGTGGTAATCAGCCCCAGCATTTT. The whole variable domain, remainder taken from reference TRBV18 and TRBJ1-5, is NAGVMQNPRHLVRRRGQEARLRCSPMKGHSHVYWYRQLPEEGLKFMVYLQKENIIDESGMPKERFSAEFPKEGPSILRIQQVVRGDSAAYFCASSPPEGGGNQPQHFGDGTRLSIL.

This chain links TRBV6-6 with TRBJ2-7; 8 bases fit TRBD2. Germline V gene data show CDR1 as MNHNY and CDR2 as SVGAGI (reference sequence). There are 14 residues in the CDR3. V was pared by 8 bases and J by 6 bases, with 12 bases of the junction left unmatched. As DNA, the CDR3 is TGTGCCAGCTCTAAGCGGGAGTCCAGATCCGAGCAGTACTTC. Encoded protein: CASSKRESRSEQYF.

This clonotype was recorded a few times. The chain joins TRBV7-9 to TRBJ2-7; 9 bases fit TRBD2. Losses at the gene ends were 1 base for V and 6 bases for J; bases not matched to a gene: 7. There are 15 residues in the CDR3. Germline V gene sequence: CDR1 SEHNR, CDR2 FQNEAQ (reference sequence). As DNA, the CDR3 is TGTGCCAGCAGCTTAGTATCTAGCGGGACGGGCGAGCAGTACTTC. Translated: CASSLVSSGTGEQYF.

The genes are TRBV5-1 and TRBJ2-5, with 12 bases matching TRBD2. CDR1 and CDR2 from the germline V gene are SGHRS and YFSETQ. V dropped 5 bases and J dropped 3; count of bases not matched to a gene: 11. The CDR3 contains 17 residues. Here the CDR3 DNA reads TGCGCCAGCAGTTTTTCTCCGGGACTAGCGGGTGAAGAGACCCAGTACTTC. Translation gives CASSFSPGLAGEETQYF.

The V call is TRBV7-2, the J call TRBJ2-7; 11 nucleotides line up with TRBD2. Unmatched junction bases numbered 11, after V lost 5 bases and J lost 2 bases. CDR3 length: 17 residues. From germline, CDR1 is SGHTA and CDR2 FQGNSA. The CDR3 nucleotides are TGTGCCAGCAGCCTCAGTTTAGCGGGAGGGACAACCTACGAGCAGTACTTC. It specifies CASSLSLAGGTTYEQYF.

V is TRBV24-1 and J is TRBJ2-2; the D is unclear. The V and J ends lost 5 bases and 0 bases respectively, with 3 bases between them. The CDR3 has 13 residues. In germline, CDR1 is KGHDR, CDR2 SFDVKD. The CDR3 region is CATSGSNTGELFF. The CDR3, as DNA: TGTGCCACCAGTGGGTCGAACACCGGGGAGCTGTTTTTT.

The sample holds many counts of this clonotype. This CDR3 is CASSLGTVQETQYF. For the CDR3, the DNA is TGTGCCAGCAGCCTCGGGACAGTCCAAGAGACCCAGTACTTC. This rearrangement joins TRBV7-8 to TRBJ2-5, with 7 bases matching TRBD1. V lost 5 bases and J lost 1; bases outside the gene matches: 4. Germline assignment: CDR1 SGHVS and CDR2 FQNEAQ. This CDR3 contains 14 residues.

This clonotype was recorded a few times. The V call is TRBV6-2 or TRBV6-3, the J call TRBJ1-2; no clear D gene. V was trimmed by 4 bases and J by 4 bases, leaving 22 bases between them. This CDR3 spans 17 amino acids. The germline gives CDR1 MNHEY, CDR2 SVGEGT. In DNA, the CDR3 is TGTGCCAGCAGTTTCATCGGGCCTCTACCCCGGGGCTATGGCTACACCTTC. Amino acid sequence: CASSFIGPLPRGYGYTF.

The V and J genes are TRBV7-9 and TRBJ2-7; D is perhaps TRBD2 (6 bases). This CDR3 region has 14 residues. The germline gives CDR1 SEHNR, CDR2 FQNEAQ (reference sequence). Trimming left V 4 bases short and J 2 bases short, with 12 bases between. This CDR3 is CASSSGTSTYEQYF. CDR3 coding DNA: TGTGCCAGCAGCTCGGGGACTTCAACCTACGAGCAGTACTTC.

This CDR3 reads CASSLQQGAGYTF. Here the CDR3 DNA reads TGTGCCAGCAGCTTACAACAGGGGGCCGGCTACACCTTC. The chain couples TRBV7-2 to TRBJ1-2; 9 positions match TRBD1. This CDR3 has 13 residues. V shed 2 bases, J shed 8 bases, and the junction held 3 bases outside the gene matches. Germline V lookup: CDR1 SGHTA, CDR2 FQGNSA.

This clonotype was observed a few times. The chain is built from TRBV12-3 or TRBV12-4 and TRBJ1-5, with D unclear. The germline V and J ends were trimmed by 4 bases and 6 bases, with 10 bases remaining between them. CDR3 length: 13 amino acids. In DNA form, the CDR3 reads TGTGCCAGCAGTTCCCGACTTGTTCAGCCCCAGCATTTT. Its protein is CASSSRLVQPQHF.

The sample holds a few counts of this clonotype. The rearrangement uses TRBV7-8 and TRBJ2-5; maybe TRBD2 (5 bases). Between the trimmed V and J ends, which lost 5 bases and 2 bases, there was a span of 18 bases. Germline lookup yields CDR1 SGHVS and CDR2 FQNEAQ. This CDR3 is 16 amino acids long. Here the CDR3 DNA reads TGTGCCAGCAGCCCGACGGCGGGCGGGCCTCAAGAGACCCAGTACTTC. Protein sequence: CASSPTAGGPQETQYF.